This T cell receptor beta chain was identified in a study of blood T cell repertoires in COVID-19 (dated by TCRdb to the early 2020s). About the full investigation: The collaborator samples originated in the United States, Italy and Spain and spanned the acute and convalescent phases of COVID-19. The material from the prospective study consisted of cDNA or gDNA derived from T cells, B-cell-depleted T cells, or PBMCs. Subjects who had been exposed to COVID-19, were actively infected with it, or had recovered from it provided the deeply sampled blood TCRbeta repertoires that made up the dataset. The repertoires were released in a freely available public database meant as a resource for research on the immune response to SARS-CoV-2. The samples were drawn from two sources: the first 160 participants of the ongoing ImmuneRACE study, and 950 to 1,500 subjects contributed by 6 global collaborators. Nearly every sample came with metadata listing a de-identified subject ID, COVID-19 status, age in years and sex. HLA class I and class II types, where available, came from metadata supplied by the sample provider rather than from assay-based typing. Points the paper makes about the study in general: The quantity of clinical and demographic metadata differed by source and by participant and was supplied without curation.

In regard to this clone: Its antigen is still unknown. No clone much larger than this one lies a single base away; base qualities are absent.

Participants in the prospective study were aged roughly 18 to 100 years, lived in more than 20 United States geographic areas, and enrolled through a virtual design. In the prospective study, participants were assigned to cohorts based on the clinical history participants reported in a screening survey and a study questionnaire. Mobile phlebotomists in the prospective study collected whole blood, serum and a nasopharyngeal or oropharyngeal swab from every participant. Over a roughly two-month period, participants in the prospective study had the option of providing additional blood draws and questionnaires. Blood samples from the prospective study were shipped frozen or at room temperature prior to DNA extraction. The immunoSEQ Assay, a bias-controlled multiplex PCR, was used to amplify TCRbeta CDR3 regions from genomic DNA. Under the source paper's analysis protocol: Nucleated cell counts per sample were estimated from amplification of reference gene primers within the assay. To quantify the absolute abundance of each unique TCRbeta CDR3 rearrangement, sequence reads were collapsed and filtered. For each sample, productive Simpson clonality was calculated as the square root of Simpson's diversity index over productive rearrangements. The immuneACCESS repertoire file appears here via TCRdb, limited to in-frame rearrangements. These files lack a portion of the clones; in checked studies, under half of the deficit traces to unresolved V genes, and the cause of the others is not known. V and J calls and clone size are those listed in that table; D and trimming were worked out from the DNA. Recorded for this sample are some 410,000 clones; approximately 90% of them occurred a single time. The biggest ten clones account for 0.95% to 1% of the sample.

CDR1 and CDR2, per the germline V gene, are SQVTM and ANQGSEA. Trimming takes 7 bases off V and 1 base off J; junction bases not matched to a gene: 11. The CDR3 contains 16 residues, cysteine and phenylalanine counted. Here the CDR3 DNA is all that survives: 48 bases in frame from base 1. The specimen was PBMCs or T cells enriched from blood (not recorded which). The sequence came from a woman aged 25-40 years with acute COVID-19. The chain couples TRBV29-1 to TRBJ2-3; 10 central nucleotides agree with TRBD2. The CDR3 sequence is CSAGLAGGLCTDTQYF. The bases are TGCAGCGCCGGATTAGCGGGGGGACTATGCACAGATACGCAGTATTTT.